The T cell receptor beta chain described here comes from a study of shared clonotypes between healthy human individuals (dated by TCRdb to the early 2020s). In terms of the full investigation: The cohort included three men and a couple of women between 18 and 49 years of age. To estimate repertoire size and how much clonotypes are shared between individuals, the study performed deep sequencing of blood TCR repertoires from a handful of healthy adults. Libraries were prepared and TCR repertoires were sequenced by different laboratories using diverse techniques, in order to increase sequencing depth and limit assay-specific biases. Between about 0.85 and 8.9 billion PBMCs per donor were obtained by leukapheresis. For each donor, CD4 naive and CD4 memory were each given three plates, CD8 naive was given two plates, and CD8 memory was given one plate. Study-level results and caveats: Across four donors, around 5% of naive CD4, 3% to 4% of naive CD8, around 2.1% of memory CD4, and under 0.45% of memory CD8 clonotypes were shared. Rarefaction of sorted-subset datasets indicated incomplete sequencing despite the large sequencing depth. Because the study included a small number of donors, the genetic and exposure-history diversity represented was limited. Larger estimated clonotype richness was generally found for naive subsets than for memory subsets. Pairwise subsampling led to the expectation that sequencing depth would affect the degree of clonotype sharing among donors. Only blood was sampled, and tissue TCR repertoires likely differ from those in blood. Higher generation probabilities were observed for clonotypes shared by all four sorted-subset donors than for non-shared clonotypes.

CD8 naive samples were CD45RO-negative cells positively selected for CCR7, giving a CD45RA+CCR7+ population that excluded TemRA cells. The donors were healthy, HIV-negative adults who had no recently reported acute infections or vaccinations. Only Caucasian adults living in Nashville, Tennessee, USA were represented among the donors. After blood collection by leukapheresis, PBMCs were isolated using Ficoll-Histopaque density gradient centrifugation and then cryopreserved in the vapor phase of liquid nitrogen. Analytical flow cytometry was used to check the purity and quantity of each magnetically sorted T cell population. Each sorted fraction had its genomic DNA isolated and then quantified by UV absorbance on a Nanodrop 2000c. Using the deep immunoSEQ assay, multiplex PCR amplified TCR CDR3 regions from genomic DNA. Genomic DNA extracted from each cell subset was distributed evenly over all wells of several immunoSEQ 96-well plates, and each plate served as one replicate. For sorted subsets, approximately 190 ng genomic DNA, equal to some 30,000 T cell genomes, was loaded into each replicate PCR. Purified libraries were quantified with a Qubit 3.0 fluorometer, sized on a Bioanalyzer 2100, and re-quantified with the KAPA Library Quantification kit. Every immunoSEQ 96-well plate was sequenced on a separate single-read 150-cycle Illumina NextSeq 550 flow cell. From the authors' description of their analysis: The immunoSEQ output contained only junctional sequences without quality scores, so filtering could not match that applied to full-length reads. To assign V/J genes and CDR3, sequences were annotated using PyIR, a Python wrapper for IgBLAST v1.9, with IMGT germline references. Reads with weak V/J assignments (E-value above 1e-6), missing CDR3, stop codons, out-of-frame junctions, or ambiguous translated residues were removed. V3J clonotypes were defined as sequences sharing the same inferred V gene, J gene, and CDR3 amino acid sequence. Percentage overlap between repertoires was computed as shared unique clonotypes divided by the size of the smaller repertoire. Repertoire richness was assessed with RTK rarefaction, the Chao1 estimator, and Recon v2.1 estimates of unobserved clonotypes. Generation probabilities for all TCRbeta clonotypes obtained by the gDNA method from a few donors were computed using OLGA. The table comes from immuneACCESS by way of TCRdb, which keeps in-frame sequences with V and J called. Part of the clones is missing from these tables; in studies checked, under half for an unresolved V gene and the rest for unknown reasons. V and J calls and clone size are as listed in that table; D and trimming were resolved from the DNA. This sample has around 560,000 clones in its table, and 85% to 95% of those were observed once. The biggest ten clones account for over 0.09% of the sample.

Comment on this clone: Which antigen it targets is not known. No per-base quality is available; no much larger clone lies one base away.

The cysteine opens and the phenylalanine closes a CDR3 of 14 amino acids. The read is trimmed to its CDR3 DNA, 42 bases read in frame from base 1. V lost 5 bases and J lost 3 bases; the stretch between them is 10 bases long. CDR1 and CDR2 were assigned from the germline V gene (reference sequence) as LNHDA and SQIVND. The clonotype was recovered from a woman under 40 in good health. Sequencing was carried out using naive CD8+ T cells sorted from blood. Taken with the paper, the label for cell subset or site translates to: CD45RA+CCR7+. Rearrangement joined TRBV19 to TRBJ2-2; no confident D gene assignment can be made. The CDR3 protein sequence reads: CASSEMWDTGELFF. In nucleotides, the sequence is TGTGCCAGTAGTGAGATGTGGGACACCGGGGAGCTGTTTTTT.